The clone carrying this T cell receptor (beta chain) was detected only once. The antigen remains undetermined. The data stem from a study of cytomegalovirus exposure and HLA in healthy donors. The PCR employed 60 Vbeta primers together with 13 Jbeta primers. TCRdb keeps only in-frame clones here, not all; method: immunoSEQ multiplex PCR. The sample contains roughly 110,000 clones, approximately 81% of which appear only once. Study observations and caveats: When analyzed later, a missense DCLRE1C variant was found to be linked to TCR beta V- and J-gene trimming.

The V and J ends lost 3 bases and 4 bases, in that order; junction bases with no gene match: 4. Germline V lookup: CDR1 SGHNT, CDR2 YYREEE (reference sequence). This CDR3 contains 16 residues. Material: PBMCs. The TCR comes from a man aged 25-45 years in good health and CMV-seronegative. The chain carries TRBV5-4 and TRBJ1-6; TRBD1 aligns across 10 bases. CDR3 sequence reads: CASSSGQGNYNSPLHF. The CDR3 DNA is TGTGCCAGCAGCTCGGGACAGGGGAATTATAATTCACCCCTCCACTTT. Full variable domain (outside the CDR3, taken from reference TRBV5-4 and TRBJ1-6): ETGVTQSPTHLIKTRGQQVTLRCSSQSGHNTVSWYQQALGQGPQFIFQYYREEENGRGNFPPRFSGLQFPNYSSELNVNALELDDSALYLCASSSGQGNYNSPLHFGNGTRLTVT.